The 12 T cell receptor beta chains given below trace back to one sample, sequenced in a study of blood T cell repertoires in COVID-19. Using immunoSEQ multiplex PCR, the repertoire was profiled, and TCRdb retains in-frame clones only, with some absent. The sample yields a few hundred thousand clones, 75% to 90% seen once. The sequenced sample consisted of PBMCs or T cells enriched from blood (not recorded which). These receptors originate from a woman in her thirties or forties who had recovered from COVID-19.

The chain couples TRBV29-1 to TRBJ2-2; 7 bases map to TRBD2. The CDR3 has 14 residues. The V gene end was trimmed by 6 bases and the J gene end by 1 base; junction bases not matched to a gene: 5. Germline V lookup: CDR1 SQVTM, CDR2 ANQGSEA. CDR3 sequence (DNA): TGCAGCGTCGCGGGACTACTGAACACCGGGGAGCTGTTTTTT. Amino acid sequence: CSVAGLLNTGELFF.

The rearrangement joins TRBV28 to TRBJ2-7, with 10 positions matching TRBD2. With V trimmed by 2 bases and J by 0 bases, 1 base remained unmatched. CDR3 size: 15 residues. Germline CDR1 and CDR2: MDHEN and SYDVKM. CDR3 coding DNA: TGTGCCAGCAGTTTACCTAGCGGGAGCTCCTACGAGCAGTACTTC. Its translation is CASSLPSGSSYEQYF. Supplemented by reference TRBV28 and TRBJ2-7, the full variable domain reads DVKVTQSSRYLVKRTGEKVFLECVQDMDHENMFWYRQDPGLGLRLIYFSYDVKMKEKGDIPEGYSVSREKKERFSLILESASTNQTSMYLCASSLPSGSSYEQYFGPGTRLTVT.

The rearrangement joins TRBV2 to TRBJ2-7, with 7 positions matching TRBD2. Germline loops: CDR1 SNHLY, CDR2 FYNNEI. J was trimmed by 3 bases and V by 3 bases; bases with no gene match: 11. The CDR3 consists of 16 residues. CDR3 DNA: TGTGCCAGCAGTGACTCCTTGGGGAGGGAAGTCTACGAGCAGTACTTC. It codes for CASSDSLGREVYEQYF. Using reference TRBV2 and TRBJ2-7 for the parts outside the CDR3, the full variable domain is EPEVTQTPSHQVTQMGQEVILRCVPISNHLYFYWYRQILGQKVEFLVSFYNNEISEKSEIFDDQFSVERPDGSNFTLKIRSTKLEDSAMYFCASSDSLGREVYEQYFGPGTRLTVT.

V and J are TRBV28 and TRBJ1-1; no definite D call. Germline V lookup: CDR1 MDHEN, CDR2 SYDVKM. The CDR3 has 13 residues. V was shortened by 5 bases and J by 6 bases, with 13 bases between the two germline ends. For the CDR3, the DNA is TGTGCCAGCAGTCTAACCCCGGACTCTGAAGCTTTCTTT. Translating it yields CASSLTPDSEAFF.

The rearrangement links TRBV23-1 to TRBJ2-2, with TRBD2 as a possible D gene (5 bases). TRBV23-1 is an open reading frame, and its role is uncertain. The V end lost 0 bases, the J end lost 6 bases, and 11 bases lay between the germline ends. The CDR3 is 15 amino acids. This CDR3 is CASSQSGLLPGELFF. Written as DNA, the CDR3 is TGCGCCAGCAGTCAATCAGGACTTCTCCCCGGGGAGCTGTTTTTT.

This rearrangement joins TRBV12-5 to TRBJ1-2; D gene ambiguous. The germline V gene encodes CDR1 LGHNT and CDR2 FRNRAP. The CDR3 length is 14 residues. The V gene lost 6 bases and the J gene lost 8 bases, with 19 bases spanning the gap. The CDR3 loop is CASGPGSRRTGYTF. The CDR3 DNA sequence: TGTGCTAGTGGCCCCGGGAGCAGACGAACGGGCTACACCTTC.

The chain uses TRBV9 and TRBJ2-1; 11 bases agree with TRBD2. The trim removed 7 bases at V and 1 base at J, leaving 4 bases unmatched. From germline, CDR1 is SGDLS and CDR2 YYNGEE. The CDR3 has 15 amino acids. The CDR3 bases are TGTGCCAGCTCCGGACTAGCGGGTTCCTACAATGAGCAGTTCTTC. Amino acids: CASSGLAGSYNEQFF.

The chain joins TRBV2 to TRBJ1-2, with D hard to call. The CDR3 consists of 12 residues. CDR1 is SNHLY and CDR2 is FYNNEI in the germline V gene. V was pared by 2 bases and J by 5 bases, with 6 bases between. The CDR3 nucleotides are TGTGCCAGCAGTGAATTTGAGTATGGCTACACCTTC. Translating gives CASSEFEYGYTF. Complete variable domain (other parts from reference TRBV2 and TRBJ1-2): EPEVTQTPSHQVTQMGQEVILRCVPISNHLYFYWYRQILGQKVEFLVSFYNNEISEKSEIFDDQFSVERPDGSNFTLKIRSTKLEDSAMYFCASSEFEYGYTFGSGTRLTVV.

This clone was counted a few times. This rearrangement joins TRBV12-3 or TRBV12-4 to TRBJ1-5; D is unresolved. CDR3 size: 12 residues. V lost 5 bases and J lost 7, with 9 bases in between. The CDR3 bases are TGTGCCAGCAGTCCTCTTGGCCAGCCCCAGCATTTT. This gives the protein CASSPLGQPQHF.

The chain joins TRBV10-3 to TRBJ1-1, with a weak D call TRBD1 (5 bases). Per the germline V gene, CDR1 is ENHRY and CDR2 is SYGVKD. V was clipped by 4 bases and J by 2 bases, with 8 bases between them. This CDR3 is built from 13 residues. The CDR3 DNA follows: TGTGCCATCAGTGCAGACAGTAACACTGAAGCTTTCTTT. It specifies CAISADSNTEAFF.

V usage is TRBV30 and J usage is TRBJ1-5; TRBD1 is a possible D gene (6 bases). V was clipped by 1 base and J by 5 bases, with 15 bases between them. The germline CDR1 and CDR2 sequences are GTSNPN and SVGIG (reference sequence). The CDR3 is 15 residues long. The CDR3 is CAWSEGTFLDQPQHF. The CDR3 coding sequence is TGTGCCTGGAGTGAAGGGACATTTTTGGATCAGCCCCAGCATTTT.

A note on this clone: Other DNA sequences from this sample encode an identical CDR3 as well. The V call is TRBV19, the J call TRBJ2-7, with a tentative D call TRBD2 (5 bases). Trimming shortened V by 1 base and J by 0 bases, and 7 bases separated the two germline ends. Germline V gene sequence: CDR1 LNHDA, CDR2 SQIVND (reference sequence). The CDR3 length is 14 residues. CDR3 DNA: TGTGCCAGTAGTATAGTAGGGAGCTCCTACGAGCAGTACTTC. Translating gives CASSIVGSSYEQYF. The full variable domain, in which reference TRBV19 and TRBJ2-7 provide the parts outside the CDR3, is DGGITQSPKYLFRKEGQNVTLSCEQNLNHDAMYWYRQDPGQGLRLIYYSQIVNDFQKGDIAEGYSVSREKKESFPLTVTSAQKNPTAFYLCASSIVGSSYEQYFGPGTRLTVT.